The rows below give T cell receptor beta chains drawn from one sample of a study of T cell changes during pregnancy in multiple sclerosis. Produced via immunoSEQ multiplex PCR; TCRdb's table is partial and in-frame only. The sample shows 20,000 to 25,000 clones, around four fifths of them seen only once. The source was CD8+ T cells from peripheral blood mononuclear cells, collected in the first trimester of pregnancy. Receptors originate from a female donor in good health, enrolled as a control in a pregnancy study. The CDR3 runs from the conserved cysteine through the conserved F or W. D genes are given only for firm matches. Part of the rows lack a size; the others show once, few, many or a class for expanded clones.

v_call: TRBV27; d_call: TRBD2; j_call: TRBJ2-7; clone_size: once; cdr3_nt: TGTGCCAGCAGACTGACTAGCGGGACGACCTACGAGCAGTACTTC; cdr3_aa: CASRLTSGTTYEQYF
v_call: TRBV4-1; d_call: TRBD1; j_call: TRBJ2-7; clone_size: NA; cdr3_nt: TGCGCCAGCAGCCAAGTAGGGGGCAAGTACGAGCAGTACTTC; cdr3_aa: CASSQVGGKYEQYF
v_call: TRBV6-6; d_call: NA; j_call: TRBJ2-1; clone_size: once; cdr3_nt: TGTGCCAGCAGTACCGGACTAGAGCAGTTCTTC; cdr3_aa: CASSTGLEQFF
v_call: TRBV5-5; d_call: NA; j_call: TRBJ2-7; clone_size: NA; cdr3_nt: TGTGCCAGCAGCTTGCGCCTTAGGGCAGGGGACTACGAGCAGTACTTC; cdr3_aa: CASSLRLRAGDYEQYF
v_call: TRBV15; d_call: NA; j_call: TRBJ1-5; clone_size: NA; cdr3_nt: TGTGCCACCAGCCCCCACGGGAAAAATCAGCCCCAGCATTTT; cdr3_aa: CATSPHGKNQPQHF
v_call: TRBV9; d_call: TRBD1; j_call: TRBJ2-7; clone_size: NA; cdr3_nt: TGTGCCAGCAGCGTAGGAGACAGGGCCTACGAGCAGTACTTC; cdr3_aa: CASSVGDRAYEQYF
v_call: TRBV5-6; d_call: NA; j_call: TRBJ2-7; clone_size: once; cdr3_nt: TGTGCCAGCAGCTCTCCAGGGTACGAGCAGTACTTC; cdr3_aa: CASSSPGYEQYF
v_call: TRBV7-9; d_call: TRBD2; j_call: TRBJ2-5; clone_size: NA; cdr3_nt: TGTGCCAGCAGCTCCAGGACTAGCGGGAGTGAGACCCAGTACTTC; cdr3_aa: CASSSRTSGSETQYF
v_call: TRBV5-4; d_call: TRBD2; j_call: TRBJ2-3; clone_size: NA; cdr3_nt: TGTGCCAGCAGAGTAGCGGGGGGCACAGATACGCAGTATTTT; cdr3_aa: CASRVAGGTDTQYF
v_call: TRBV4-3; d_call: NA; j_call: TRBJ1-2; clone_size: NA; cdr3_nt: TGCGCCAGCAGCCCGGCCGCGCGGGAATCTGGCTACACCTTC; cdr3_aa: CASSPAARESGYTF
v_call: TRBV6-4; d_call: TRBD1; j_call: TRBJ1-6; clone_size: few; cdr3_nt: TGTGCCAGCAGTGACTCGAGACAGGGCAATTCACCCCTCCACTTT; cdr3_aa: CASSDSRQGNSPLHF
v_call: TRBV5-4; d_call: TRBD1; j_call: TRBJ1-6; clone_size: many; cdr3_nt: TGTGCCAGGAGAGGGCAGGGGGATTCACCCCTCCACTTT; cdr3_aa: CARRGQGDSPLHF
v_call: TRBV4-1; d_call: NA; j_call: TRBJ1-2; clone_size: NA; cdr3_nt: TGCGCCAGCAGCCCCCCGGTCTGGAGCGAGGGAGGCTACACCTTC; cdr3_aa: CASSPPVWSEGGYTF
v_call: TRBV6-4; d_call: TRBD2; j_call: TRBJ2-1; clone_size: once; cdr3_nt: TGTGCCAGCAGTGACTCACTAGCGGGGGGCAATGAGCAGTTCTTC; cdr3_aa: CASSDSLAGGNEQFF
v_call: TRBV28; d_call: NA; j_call: TRBJ1-1; clone_size: NA; cdr3_nt: TGTGCCAGCAGTTTATACCCACGGGGATCGGCTGAAGCTTTCTTT; cdr3_aa: CASSLYPRGSAEAFF
v_call: TRBV27; d_call: NA; j_call: TRBJ2-7; clone_size: NA; cdr3_nt: TGTGCCACCAGACAGAAACGTGCCACCTACGAGCAGTACTTC; cdr3_aa: CATRQKRATYEQYF
v_call: TRBV5-5; d_call: NA; j_call: TRBJ2-7; clone_size: NA; cdr3_nt: TGTGCCAGCAGCTTGGCGGGTGTTGGCTACGAGCAGTACTTC; cdr3_aa: CASSLAGVGYEQYF
v_call: TRBV6-5; d_call: NA; j_call: TRBJ1-2; clone_size: NA; cdr3_nt: TGTGCCAGCAGTTACTCCGACAGGCTGGGGGCCGGAACCTTC; cdr3_aa: CASSYSDRLGAGTF
v_call: TRBV6-1; d_call: TRBD2; j_call: TRBJ2-1; clone_size: NA; cdr3_nt: TGTGCCAGCAGTGAAGAAATGGGGACTAGCCACTACAATGAGCAGTTCTTC; cdr3_aa: CASSEEMGTSHYNEQFF
v_call: TRBV25-1; d_call: NA; j_call: TRBJ2-2; clone_size: NA; cdr3_nt: TGTGCCAGCAGGGGGGCGGGTCGAGGAATACCCGGGGAGCTGTTTTTT; cdr3_aa: CASRGAGRGIPGELFF
v_call: TRBV5-1; d_call: NA; j_call: TRBJ2-5; clone_size: NA; cdr3_nt: TGCGCCAGCAGCCTCGATTCAGGGACACCAGAGACCCAGTACTTC; cdr3_aa: CASSLDSGTPETQYF
v_call: TRBV25-1; d_call: NA; j_call: TRBJ1-1; clone_size: few; cdr3_nt: TGTGCCAGCAGTGCCTACAGGGCCACTGAAGCTTTCTTT; cdr3_aa: CASSAYRATEAFF
v_call: TRBV6-6; d_call: NA; j_call: TRBJ2-1; clone_size: NA; cdr3_nt: TGTGCCAGCACCACCTCCGAAACTCTAGAGCAGTTCTTC; cdr3_aa: CASTTSETLEQFF
v_call: TRBV5-6; d_call: NA; j_call: TRBJ1-1; clone_size: NA; cdr3_nt: TGTGCCAGCAGCTTGGAGGTGGCGGGCAGGGAAGCTTTCTTT; cdr3_aa: CASSLEVAGREAFF
v_call: TRBV7-2; d_call: NA; j_call: TRBJ2-3; clone_size: once; cdr3_nt: TGTGCCAGCAGTACTAGCACAGATACGCAGTATTTT; cdr3_aa: CASSTSTDTQYF
v_call: TRBV10-1; d_call: NA; j_call: TRBJ2-5; clone_size: once; cdr3_nt: TGCGCCAGCAGTGAGTCGGGGCCCCAGGGGCCGTACCAAGAGACCCAGTACTTC; cdr3_aa: CASSESGPQGPYQETQYF
v_call: TRBV4-3; d_call: TRBD1; j_call: TRBJ1-1; clone_size: NA; cdr3_nt: TGCGCCAGCAGCGCAGAAATTGGGACAGGGGGTTCTGAAGCTTTCTTT; cdr3_aa: CASSAEIGTGGSEAFF
v_call: TRBV28; d_call: TRBD2; j_call: TRBJ2-2; clone_size: NA; cdr3_nt: TGTGCCAGCAGCTTCGGGCGGGAGGTACCTACCGGGGAGCTGTTTTTT; cdr3_aa: CASSFGREVPTGELFF
v_call: TRBV2; d_call: TRBD1; j_call: TRBJ2-1; clone_size: once; cdr3_nt: TGTGCCAGCAGAATAGGACAGGGGGCATTCAATGAGCAGTTCTTC; cdr3_aa: CASRIGQGAFNEQFF
v_call: TRBV6-4; d_call: TRBD2; j_call: TRBJ2-7; clone_size: NA; cdr3_nt: TGTGCCAGCAGTGCTACTAGCGGGAGCTCCTACGAGCAGTACTTC; cdr3_aa: CASSATSGSSYEQYF
v_call: TRBV6-4; d_call: TRBD1; j_call: TRBJ1-1; clone_size: many; cdr3_nt: TGTGCCAGCAGTCCAACAGGGGAGGACACTGAAGCTTTCTTT; cdr3_aa: CASSPTGEDTEAFF
v_call: TRBV30; d_call: TRBD1; j_call: TRBJ1-6; clone_size: NA; cdr3_nt: TGTGCCTGGAGTCTGACAGGGCCTAATTCACCCCTCCACTTT; cdr3_aa: CAWSLTGPNSPLHF
v_call: TRBV7-7; d_call: NA; j_call: TRBJ2-3; clone_size: NA; cdr3_nt: TGTGCCAGCAGCTTAGAAGACACCACAGATACGCAGTATTTT; cdr3_aa: CASSLEDTTDTQYF
v_call: TRBV29-1; d_call: TRBD1; j_call: TRBJ1-2; clone_size: NA; cdr3_nt: TGCAGCGTTGAGCTGGGGACAGGGAGGGCCGGCTACACCTTC; cdr3_aa: CSVELGTGRAGYTF
v_call: TRBV7-3; d_call: TRBD2; j_call: TRBJ2-2; clone_size: NA; cdr3_nt: TGTGCCAGCAGCTCTCTCGGGGGACTAGCGGGAACCGGGGAGCTGTTTTTT; cdr3_aa: CASSSLGGLAGTGELFF
v_call: TRBV13; d_call: TRBD2; j_call: TRBJ2-7; clone_size: NA; cdr3_nt: TGTGCCAGCAGCCGGAAATGGACGGGACTAGCACCCGAGCAGTACTTC; cdr3_aa: CASSRKWTGLAPEQYF
v_call: TRBV28; d_call: NA; j_call: TRBJ1-4; clone_size: NA; cdr3_nt: TGTGCCAGCAGGATCCGCCGGGGGGCCATTGATGAAAAACTGTTTTTT; cdr3_aa: CASRIRRGAIDEKLFF
v_call: TRBV10-2; d_call: TRBD2; j_call: TRBJ2-1; clone_size: few; cdr3_nt: TGCGCCAGCAGTGAAAGGCTAGCGGGGGGCGCAACCTACAATGAGCAGTTCTTC; cdr3_aa: CASSERLAGGATYNEQFF
v_call: TRBV30; d_call: NA; j_call: TRBJ2-2; clone_size: few; cdr3_nt: TGTGCCTGGAGAAGCGATACCGGGGAGCTGTTTTTT; cdr3_aa: CAWRSDTGELFF
v_call: TRBV6-1; d_call: TRBD2; j_call: TRBJ2-3; clone_size: NA; cdr3_nt: TGTGCCAGCAGCGCTACCAGCGGGAGCGGGCCTTCGCAGTATTTT; cdr3_aa: CASSATSGSGPSQYF
v_call: TRBV9; d_call: NA; j_call: TRBJ1-4; clone_size: NA; cdr3_nt: TGTGCCAGCAGCGCCGGAGCCCTTAATGAAAAACTGTTTTTT; cdr3_aa: CASSAGALNEKLFF
v_call: TRBV4-2; d_call: TRBD2; j_call: TRBJ2-2; clone_size: NA; cdr3_nt: TGTGCCAGCAGCCAAGGAGCCGGCGGCGGGGGGGTCGCCGGGGAGCTGTTTTTT; cdr3_aa: CASSQGAGGGGVAGELFF
v_call: TRBV6-4; d_call: NA; j_call: TRBJ2-1; clone_size: once; cdr3_nt: TGTGCCAGCAGTGCCCAGGGGCCCCCCAATGAGCAGTTCTTC; cdr3_aa: CASSAQGPPNEQFF
v_call: TRBV25-1; d_call: NA; j_call: TRBJ2-5; clone_size: NA; cdr3_nt: TGTGCCAGCAGTGTCTCTAGCGCTTCAGAGACCCAGTACTTC; cdr3_aa: CASSVSSASETQYF
v_call: TRBV9; d_call: TRBD1; j_call: TRBJ1-1; clone_size: many; cdr3_nt: TGTGCCAGCAGCGTGGGGTCGAGACAGGGGAACACTGAAGCTTTCTTT; cdr3_aa: CASSVGSRQGNTEAFF
v_call: TRBV30; d_call: TRBD1; j_call: TRBJ2-2; clone_size: few; cdr3_nt: TGTGCCTCACCCGGTCCGGGACAGGGGGACGCCGGGGAGCTGTTTTTT; cdr3_aa: CASPGPGQGDAGELFF
v_call: TRBV7-2; d_call: NA; j_call: TRBJ2-7; clone_size: NA; cdr3_nt: TGTGCCAGCAGCTTAGTCAGGGCACTATCCTACGAGCAGTACTTC; cdr3_aa: CASSLVRALSYEQYF
v_call: TRBV7-2; d_call: NA; j_call: TRBJ2-7; clone_size: NA; cdr3_nt: TGTGCCAGCCGTGGTGGGGACACACTCTACGAGCAGTACTTC; cdr3_aa: CASRGGDTLYEQYF
v_call: TRBV9; d_call: NA; j_call: TRBJ2-1; clone_size: once; cdr3_nt: TGTGCCAGCAGCGTAGTGCAGAATGAGCAGTTCTTC; cdr3_aa: CASSVVQNEQFF
v_call: TRBV5-8; d_call: TRBD1; j_call: TRBJ1-5; clone_size: NA; cdr3_nt: TGTGCCAGCAGCTTAGGACAGGTGGGCAATCAGCCCCAGCATTTT; cdr3_aa: CASSLGQVGNQPQHF
v_call: TRBV7-9; d_call: NA; j_call: TRBJ1-1; clone_size: NA; cdr3_nt: TGTGCCGTCAACCCCGCTGGGCCCACTGAAGCTTTCTTT; cdr3_aa: CAVNPAGPTEAFF
v_call: TRBV6-5; d_call: NA; j_call: TRBJ2-6; clone_size: NA; cdr3_nt: TGTGCCAGCAGTCCGACAGTTTCTGGGGCCAACGTCCTGACTTTC; cdr3_aa: CASSPTVSGANVLTF